This T cell receptor beta chain was captured in a study of cytomegalovirus exposure and HLA in healthy donors. Whole-study results and caveats: After further analysis at a later stage, 16,951 TCR beta sequences were associated with HLA alleles at 0.05 false discovery rate.

Both 60 Vbeta primers and 13 Jbeta primers went into the PCR. The protocol was immunoSEQ multiplex PCR, while the TCRdb copy is restricted to in-frame clones and leaves out a portion. The sample table sets out some 130,000 clones. The CDR3 has 13 amino acids. V was pared by 0 bases and J by 3 bases, with 6 bases between. Germline V lookup: CDR1 MGHRA, CDR2 YSYEKL. As regards this clone: Its antigen is undetermined.

The gene calls are TRBV4-1 and TRBJ2-7; the D is unclear. The sequence was obtained from a woman in her thirties or forties in good health and CMV-seropositive. The specimen sequenced was PBMCs. The CDR3 nucleotides read TGCGCCAGCAGCCAAGATCTACTCTACGAGCAGTACTTC. It yields the protein CASSQDLLYEQYF.